The clone carrying this TCR beta chain appeared a few times. The sample originates from a study of blood T cell repertoires in COVID-19. In the study overall: COVID-19 samples collected from the United States, Italy and Spain covered acute and convalescent phases.

Trimming stripped 6 bases from V and 4 bases from J, with 9 bases between. The CDR3 is 13 residues long. CDR1 is ENHRY and CDR2 is SYGVKD in the germline V gene. In the original analysis: Estimated nucleated cell counts came from reference gene primer amplification. Measured with immunoSEQ multiplex PCR; TCRdb has only the in-frame clones, and not every one. For V, J and clone size, that table is used; D and trimming come from the DNA. The data hold roughly 250,000 clones, with 84% observed a single time. The specimen was peripheral blood. The receptor was isolated from a woman in her forties who had recovered from COVID-19. The chain combines TRBV10-3 with TRBJ2-2; D is unresolved. The CDR3 spells CAIRTLSTGELFF. CDR3 sequence (DNA): TGTGCCATCAGGACTCTTAGCACCGGGGAGCTGTTTTTT.